This T cell receptor (beta chain) emerged from a study of cytomegalovirus exposure and HLA in healthy donors. On the study more broadly: Assignment to the Caucasian-associated ancestry cluster applied to approximately 80% of the approximately 370 genotyped donors. The study's findings and limits: Earlier analysis yielded a pattern in which most TCR beta V segments were productive about 90% or about 30% of the time. Cytomegalovirus status was reportedly diagnosed by the classifier with high specificity and sensitivity. Analysis performed later found more than 15,000 TCR beta sequences associated with HLA alleles at 0.05 false discovery rate.

This clone was recorded once. No antigen is known for it. The study ran its PCR with 60 Vbeta and 13 Jbeta primers. Sequencing was performed with immunoSEQ multiplex PCR; in TCRdb, only in-frame clones are kept and a portion is missing. The table has about 140,000 clones, 70% to 85% seen once. This CDR3 comprises 13 residues. Per germline, CDR1 MNHEY and CDR2 SVGAGI. V lost 2 bases to trimming and J lost 3 bases; unmatched junction nucleotides: 1. Sequencing was done on a sample of PBMCs. This receptor was obtained from a woman in her sixties in good health and CMV-seropositive. The gene calls are TRBV6-5 and TRBJ2-7; TRBD1 agrees at 7 bases. In DNA form, the CDR3 reads TGTGCCAGCAGTTACGCAGGGGGCTACGAGCAGTACTTC. Protein product: CASSYAGGYEQYF.